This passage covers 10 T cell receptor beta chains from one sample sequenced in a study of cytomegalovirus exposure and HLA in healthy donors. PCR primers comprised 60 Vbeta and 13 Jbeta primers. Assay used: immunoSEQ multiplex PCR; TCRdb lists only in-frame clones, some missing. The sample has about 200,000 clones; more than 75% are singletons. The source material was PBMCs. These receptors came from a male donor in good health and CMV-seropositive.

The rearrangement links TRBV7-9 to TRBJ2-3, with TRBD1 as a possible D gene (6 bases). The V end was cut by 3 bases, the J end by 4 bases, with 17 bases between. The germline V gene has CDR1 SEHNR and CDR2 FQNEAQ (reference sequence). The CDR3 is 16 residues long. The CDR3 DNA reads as TGTGCCAGCAGCTTCTACAGGGAGTCATCCGCAGATACGCAGTATTTT. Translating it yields CASSFYRESSADTQYF.

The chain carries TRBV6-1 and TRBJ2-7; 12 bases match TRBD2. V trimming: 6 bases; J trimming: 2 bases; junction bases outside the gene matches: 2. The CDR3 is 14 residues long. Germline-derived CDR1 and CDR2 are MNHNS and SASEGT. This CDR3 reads CASRGLAGPYEQYF. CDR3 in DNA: TGTGCCAGCAGGGGACTAGCGGGCCCCTACGAGCAGTACTTC.

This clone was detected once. The CDR3 DNA reads as TGCAGTGCCACTAGTTTCGATGAGCAGTTCTTC. Protein product: CSATSFDEQFF. This chain joins TRBV20-1 and TRBJ2-1, with D perhaps matching TRBD2 (5 bases). The germline gives CDR1 DFQATT, CDR2 SNEGSKA (reference sequence). The V gene lost 6 bases and the J gene lost 8 bases, with 11 bases spanning the gap. The CDR3 has 11 amino acids.

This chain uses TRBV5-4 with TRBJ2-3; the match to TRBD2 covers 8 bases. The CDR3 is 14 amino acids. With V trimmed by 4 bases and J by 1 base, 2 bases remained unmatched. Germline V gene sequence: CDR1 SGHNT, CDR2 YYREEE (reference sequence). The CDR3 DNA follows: TGTGCCAGCAGCCCGACTAGCGGCACAGATACGCAGTATTTT. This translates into CASSPTSGTDTQYF. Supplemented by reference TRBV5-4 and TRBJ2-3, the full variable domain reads ETGVTQSPTHLIKTRGQQVTLRCSSQSGHNTVSWYQQALGQGPQFIFQYYREEENGRGNFPPRFSGLQFPNYSSELNVNALELDDSALYLCASSPTSGTDTQYFGPGTRLTVL.

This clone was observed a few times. The CDR3 protein is CASSDLGFGGYTF. CDR3 nucleotides: TGTGCCAGCAGTGATTTGGGCTTCGGCGGCTACACCTTC. This sequence joins TRBV6-1 and TRBJ1-2; D unclear. Germline V gene lookup returns CDR1 MNHNS and CDR2 SASEGT. The V end lost 3 bases, the J end lost 8 bases, and 13 bases lay between the germline ends. This CDR3 has 13 amino acids.

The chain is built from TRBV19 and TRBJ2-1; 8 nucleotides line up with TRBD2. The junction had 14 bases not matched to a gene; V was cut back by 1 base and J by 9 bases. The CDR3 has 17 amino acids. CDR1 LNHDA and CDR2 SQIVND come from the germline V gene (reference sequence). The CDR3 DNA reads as TGTGCCAGTAGTATAGTGACCGGGACTAGTAATTCGGGTGAGCAGTTCTTC. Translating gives CASSIVTGTSNSGEQFF.

The CDR3 reads CASSLGRTGGRVHTEAFF. The CDR3 bases are TGTGCCAGCAGCTTAGGGCGGACAGGGGGGAGAGTTCACACTGAAGCTTTCTTT. The J gene is TRBJ1-1, the V gene TRBV7-6, with 10 bases matching TRBD1. CDR3 length: 18 residues. Germline values: CDR1 SGHVS, CDR2 FNYEAQ. Trimming removed 1 base from V and 3 bases from J; junction bases left unmatched: 11.

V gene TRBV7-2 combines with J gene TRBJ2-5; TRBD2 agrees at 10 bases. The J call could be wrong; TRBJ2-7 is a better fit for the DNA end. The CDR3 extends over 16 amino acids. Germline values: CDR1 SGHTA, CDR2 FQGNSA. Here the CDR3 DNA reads TGTGCCAGCAGCTCAAGGACTAGCGGAGGCTTCTACGAGCAGTACTTC. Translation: CASSSRTSGGFYEQYF.

The CDR3 reads CASTGLAFNEQFF. DNA for the CDR3: TGTGCCAGTACGGGACTAGCATTCAATGAGCAGTTCTTC. This chain uses TRBV19 with TRBJ2-1; 9 positions agree with TRBD2. The CDR3 is 13 residues long. Germline CDR1 is LNHDA and CDR2 is SQIVND (reference sequence). V was pared by 7 bases and J by 6 bases, with 4 bases of the junction left unmatched.

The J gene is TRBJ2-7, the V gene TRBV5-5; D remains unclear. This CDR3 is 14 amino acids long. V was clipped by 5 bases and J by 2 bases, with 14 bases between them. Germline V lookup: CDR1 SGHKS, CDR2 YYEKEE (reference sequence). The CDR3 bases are TGTGCCAGCAGTTCCGACTCGGGTCCCTACGAGCAGTACTTC. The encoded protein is CASSSDSGPYEQYF. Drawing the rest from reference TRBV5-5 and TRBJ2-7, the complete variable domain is DAGVTQSPTHLIKTRGQQVTLRCSPISGHKSVSWYQQVLGQGPQFIFQYYEKEERGRGNFPDRFSARQFPNYSSELNVNALLLGDSALYLCASSSDSGPYEQYFGPGTRLTVT.